The 5 T cell receptor beta chains reported below all come from one sample, sequenced in a study of blood T cell repertoires in COVID-19. Some clones are missing from TCRdb's copy, which holds only in-frame ones; the method was immunoSEQ multiplex PCR. This sample has over 200,000 clones, with around 90% found just once. The specimen was peripheral blood. These receptors came from a woman aged 25 to 39 with acute or convalescent COVID-19.

This clone appeared a few times. The gene calls are TRBV19 and TRBJ1-5, with 7 bases lining up with TRBD1. The junction had 3 bases not matched to a gene; V was cut back by 1 base and J by 6 bases. The CDR3 spans 14 residues. The V gene's germline CDR1 is LNHDA and CDR2 SQIVND (reference sequence). CDR3 sequence: CASSIAGGGQPQHF. The CDR3 bases are TGTGCCAGTAGTATAGCAGGGGGTGGTCAGCCCCAGCATTTT.

This chain links TRBV5-1 with TRBJ1-2; D not resolved. Per germline, CDR1 SGHRS and CDR2 YFSETQ. Trimming took 1 base from V and 8 from J, leaving 18 bases between them. CDR3 length: 15 amino acids. The CDR3 here is CASSLYSVYTGGYTF. The DNA for the CDR3 is TGCGCCAGCAGCTTGTATTCAGTTTACACGGGAGGCTACACCTTC.

This clone was detected a few times. V usage is TRBV5-6 and J usage is TRBJ2-7; 7 nucleotides line up with TRBD1. The CDR3 runs 13 residues. J lost 6 bases, V lost 4 bases, and 7 bases had no gene match. Germline V gene lookup returns CDR1 SGHDT and CDR2 YYEEEE. CDR3 amino acids: CASSIDRAPEQYF. The DNA for the CDR3 is TGTGCCAGCAGCATCGACAGGGCCCCCGAGCAGTACTTC.

The CDR3 loop reads CASSELAGETDTQYF. In nucleotides, the CDR3 is TGTGCCAGCAGTGAGCTAGCGGGAGAGACAGATACGCAGTATTTT. The chain couples TRBV6-4 to TRBJ2-3; 10 nucleotides line up with TRBD2. Germline V gene sequence: CDR1 MRHNA, CDR2 SNTAGT. The junction had 3 bases not matched to a gene; V was cut back by 3 bases and J by 3 bases. The CDR3 sequence is 15 residues long.

This clone has just one count. The chain carries TRBV21-1 and TRBJ2-4; the table's D gene call, TRBD2, was not cross checked with the DNA. TRBV21-1 is a documented pseudogene. This CDR3 comprises 16 residues. The CDR3 DNA reads as TGTGCCAGCAGCGCCGGAGTAGCGGGAGATAAGTACATTCAGTACTTC. The encoded protein is CASSAGVAGDKYIQYF.